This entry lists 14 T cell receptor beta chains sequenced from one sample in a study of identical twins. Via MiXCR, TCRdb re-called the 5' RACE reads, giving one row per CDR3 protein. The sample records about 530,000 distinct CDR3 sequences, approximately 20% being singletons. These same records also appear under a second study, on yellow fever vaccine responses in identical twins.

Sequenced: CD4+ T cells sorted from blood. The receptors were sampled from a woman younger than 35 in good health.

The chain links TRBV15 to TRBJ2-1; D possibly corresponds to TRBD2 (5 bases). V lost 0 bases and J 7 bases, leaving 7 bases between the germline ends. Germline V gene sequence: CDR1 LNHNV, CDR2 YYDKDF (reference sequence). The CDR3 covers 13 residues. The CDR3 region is CATSRDGVNEQFF. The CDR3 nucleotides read TGTGCCACCAGCAGAGACGGGGTGAATGAGCAGTTCTTC.

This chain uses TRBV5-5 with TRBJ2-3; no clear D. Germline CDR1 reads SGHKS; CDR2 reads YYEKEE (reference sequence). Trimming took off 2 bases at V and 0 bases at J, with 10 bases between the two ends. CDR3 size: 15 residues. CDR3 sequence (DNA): TGTGCCAGCAGCTTCAGTCCGCCTAGCACAGATACGCAGTATTTT. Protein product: CASSFSPPSTDTQYF. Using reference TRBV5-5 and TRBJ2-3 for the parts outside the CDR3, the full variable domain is DAGVTQSPTHLIKTRGQQVTLRCSPISGHKSVSWYQQVLGQGPQFIFQYYEKEERGRGNFPDRFSARQFPNYSSELNVNALLLGDSALYLCASSFSPPSTDTQYFGPGTRLTVL.

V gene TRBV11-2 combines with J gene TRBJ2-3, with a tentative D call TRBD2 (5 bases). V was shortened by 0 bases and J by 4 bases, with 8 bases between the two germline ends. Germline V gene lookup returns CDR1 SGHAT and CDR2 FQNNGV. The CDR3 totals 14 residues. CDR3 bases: TGTGCCAGCAGCTTAGAGGGAGTGGCAGATACGCAGTATTTT. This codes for CASSLEGVADTQYF.

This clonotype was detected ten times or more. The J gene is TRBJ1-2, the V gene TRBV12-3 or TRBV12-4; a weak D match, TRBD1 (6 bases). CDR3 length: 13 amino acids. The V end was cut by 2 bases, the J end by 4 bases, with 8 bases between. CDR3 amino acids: CASSLRGGYGYTF. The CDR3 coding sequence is TGTGCCAGCAGTTTACGAGGGGGCTATGGCTACACCTTC.

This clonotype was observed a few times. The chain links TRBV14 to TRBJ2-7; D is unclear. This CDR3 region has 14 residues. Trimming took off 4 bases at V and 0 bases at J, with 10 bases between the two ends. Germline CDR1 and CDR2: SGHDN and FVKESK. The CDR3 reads CASSRSRSSYEQYF. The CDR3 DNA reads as TGTGCCAGCAGCCGTAGCAGGAGCTCCTACGAGCAGTACTTC.

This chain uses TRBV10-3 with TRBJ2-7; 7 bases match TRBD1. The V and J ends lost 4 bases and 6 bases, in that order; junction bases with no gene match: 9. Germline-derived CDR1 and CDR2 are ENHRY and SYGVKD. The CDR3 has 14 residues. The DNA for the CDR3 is TGTGCCATCAGTGCAATGGGACAGCTTGGCGAGCAGTACTTC. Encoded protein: CAISAMGQLGEQYF.

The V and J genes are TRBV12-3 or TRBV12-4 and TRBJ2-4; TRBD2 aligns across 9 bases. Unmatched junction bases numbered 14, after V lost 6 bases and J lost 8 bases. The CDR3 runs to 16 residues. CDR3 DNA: TGTGCCAGCAGCTTTCGGGGCGGGGGGGCCCTGGACATTCAGTACTTC. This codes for CASSFRGGGALDIQYF.

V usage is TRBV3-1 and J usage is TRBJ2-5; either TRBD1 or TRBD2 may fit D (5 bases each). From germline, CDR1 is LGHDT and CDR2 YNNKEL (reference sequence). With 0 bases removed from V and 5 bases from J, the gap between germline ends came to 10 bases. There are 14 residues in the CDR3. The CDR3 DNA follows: TGTGCCAGCAGCCAAGAGCCCTGGGGGGAGACCCAGTACTTC. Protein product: CASSQEPWGETQYF.

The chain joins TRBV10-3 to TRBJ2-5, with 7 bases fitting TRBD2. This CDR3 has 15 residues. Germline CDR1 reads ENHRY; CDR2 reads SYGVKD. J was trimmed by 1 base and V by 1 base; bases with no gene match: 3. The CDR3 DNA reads TGTGCCATCAGTGAGTGGGAGGGAACCCAAGAGACCCAGTACTTC. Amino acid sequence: CAISEWEGTQETQYF.

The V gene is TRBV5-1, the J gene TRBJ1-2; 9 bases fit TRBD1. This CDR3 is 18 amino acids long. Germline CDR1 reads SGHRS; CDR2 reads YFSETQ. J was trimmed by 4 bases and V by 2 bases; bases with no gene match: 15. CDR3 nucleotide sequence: TGCGCCAGCAGCTTAAATGAAGGCGGACAGGGGTTGGCCTATGGCTACACCTTC. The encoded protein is CASSLNEGGQGLAYGYTF.

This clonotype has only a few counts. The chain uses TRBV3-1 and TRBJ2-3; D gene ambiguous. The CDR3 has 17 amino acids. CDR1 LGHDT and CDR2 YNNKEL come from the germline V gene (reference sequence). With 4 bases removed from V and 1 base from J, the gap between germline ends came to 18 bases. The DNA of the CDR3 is TGTGCCAGCAGCCCCCGTACTATGTGGTGGGGCACAGATACGCAGTATTTT. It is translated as CASSPRTMWWGTDTQYF.

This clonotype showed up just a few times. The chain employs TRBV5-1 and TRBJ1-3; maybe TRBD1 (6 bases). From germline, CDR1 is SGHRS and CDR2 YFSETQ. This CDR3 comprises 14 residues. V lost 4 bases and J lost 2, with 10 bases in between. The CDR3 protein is CASSPGGPGNTIYF. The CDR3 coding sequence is TGCGCCAGCAGCCCCGGGGGCCCTGGAAACACCATATATTTT.

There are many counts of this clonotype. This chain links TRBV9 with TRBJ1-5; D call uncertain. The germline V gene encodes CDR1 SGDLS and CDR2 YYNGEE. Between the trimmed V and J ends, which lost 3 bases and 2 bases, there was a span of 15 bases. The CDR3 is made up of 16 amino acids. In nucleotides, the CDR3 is TGTGCCAGCAGCGCGGGCCCCAACGGCGGCAATCAGCCCCAGCATTTT. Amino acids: CASSAGPNGGNQPQHF.

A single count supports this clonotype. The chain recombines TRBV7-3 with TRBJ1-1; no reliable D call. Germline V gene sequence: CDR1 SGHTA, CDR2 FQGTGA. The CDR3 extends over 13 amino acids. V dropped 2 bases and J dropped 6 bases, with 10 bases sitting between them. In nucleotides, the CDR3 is TGTGCCAGCAGCTTAGATTCAGATTCTGAAGCTTTCTTT. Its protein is CASSLDSDSEAFF. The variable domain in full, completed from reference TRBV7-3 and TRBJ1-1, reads GAGVSQTPSNKVTEKGKYVELRCDPISGHTALYWYRQSLGQGPEFLIYFQGTGAADDSGLPNDRFFAVRPEGSVSTLKIQRTERGDSAVYLCASSLDSDSEAFFGQGTRLTVV.